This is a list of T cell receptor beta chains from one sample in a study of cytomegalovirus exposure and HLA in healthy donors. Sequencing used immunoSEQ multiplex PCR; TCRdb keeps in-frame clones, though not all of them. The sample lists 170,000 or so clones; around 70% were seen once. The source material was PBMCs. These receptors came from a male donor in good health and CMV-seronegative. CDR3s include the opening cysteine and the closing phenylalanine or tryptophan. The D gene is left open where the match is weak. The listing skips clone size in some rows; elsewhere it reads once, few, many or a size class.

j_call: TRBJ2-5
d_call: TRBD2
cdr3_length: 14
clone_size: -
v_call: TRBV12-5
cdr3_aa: CASGLGGARETQYF
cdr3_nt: TGTGCTAGTGGACTCGGGGGGGCAAGGGAGACCCAGTACTTC

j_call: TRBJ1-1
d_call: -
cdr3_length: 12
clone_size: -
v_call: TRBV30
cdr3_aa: CAWSLQVSEAFF
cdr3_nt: TGTGCCTGGAGCTTACAGGTTTCTGAAGCTTTCTTT

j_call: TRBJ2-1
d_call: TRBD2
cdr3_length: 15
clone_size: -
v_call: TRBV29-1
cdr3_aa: CSVEGLAGLYNEQFF
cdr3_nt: TGCAGCGTTGAAGGACTAGCGGGACTCTACAATGAGCAGTTCTTC

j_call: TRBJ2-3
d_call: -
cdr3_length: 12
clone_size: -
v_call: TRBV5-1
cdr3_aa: CASSSSGDTQYF
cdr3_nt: TGCGCCAGCAGCTCGTCGGGAGATACGCAGTATTTT

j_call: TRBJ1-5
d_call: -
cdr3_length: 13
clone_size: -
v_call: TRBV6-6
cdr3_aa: CASRKGSNQPQHF
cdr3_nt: TGTGCCAGCAGGAAGGGGAGCAATCAGCCCCAGCATTTT

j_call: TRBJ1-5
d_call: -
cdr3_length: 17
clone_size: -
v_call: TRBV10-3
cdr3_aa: CAISESPGGYSNQPQHF
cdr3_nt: TGTGCCATCAGTGAGTCGCCCGGAGGGTATAGCAATCAGCCCCAGCATTTT

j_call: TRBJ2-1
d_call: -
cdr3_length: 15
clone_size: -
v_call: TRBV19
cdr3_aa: CASRLTQSSYNEQFF
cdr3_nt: TGTGCCAGTAGGTTGACTCAGAGCTCCTACAATGAGCAGTTCTTC

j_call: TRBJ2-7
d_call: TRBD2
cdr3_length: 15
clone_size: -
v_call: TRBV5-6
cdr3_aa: CASSLSGLVGYEQYF
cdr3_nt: TGTGCCAGCAGCTTATCGGGACTAGTTGGGTACGAGCAGTACTTC

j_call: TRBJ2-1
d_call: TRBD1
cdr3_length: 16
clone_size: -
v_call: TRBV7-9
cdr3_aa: CSSSFLDRDYDNEQFF
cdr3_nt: TGTTCCAGCAGCTTTCTGGACAGGGATTACGACAATGAGCAGTTCTTC

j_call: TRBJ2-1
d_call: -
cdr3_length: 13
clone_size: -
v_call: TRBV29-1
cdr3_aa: CSVERSSYNEQFF
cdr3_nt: TGCAGCGTTGAACGCAGCTCCTACAATGAGCAGTTCTTC

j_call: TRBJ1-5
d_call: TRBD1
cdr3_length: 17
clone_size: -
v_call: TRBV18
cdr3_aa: CASSLTGEPYSNQPQHF
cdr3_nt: TGTGCCAGCTCACTCACAGGGGAGCCTTATAGCAATCAGCCCCAGCATTTT

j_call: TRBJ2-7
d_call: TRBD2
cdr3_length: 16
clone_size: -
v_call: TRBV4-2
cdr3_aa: CASSQDSAGGAYEQYF
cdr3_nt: TGTGCCAGCAGCCAAGATTCCGCGGGGGGAGCCTACGAGCAGTACTTC

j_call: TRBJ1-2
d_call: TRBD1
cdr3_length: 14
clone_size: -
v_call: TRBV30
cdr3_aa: CALTRTGEDYGYTF
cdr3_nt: TGTGCCCTAACGAGGACAGGGGAGGACTATGGCTACACCTTC

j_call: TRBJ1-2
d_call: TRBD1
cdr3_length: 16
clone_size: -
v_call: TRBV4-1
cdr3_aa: CASSQDLFRDSIVYTF
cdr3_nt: TGCGCCAGCAGCCAAGATCTCTTCCGGGACAGTATAGTCTACACCTTC

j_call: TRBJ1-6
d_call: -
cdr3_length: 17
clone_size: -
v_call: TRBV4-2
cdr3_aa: CASSQDGEVSYNSPLHF
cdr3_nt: TGTGCCAGCAGCCAAGATGGAGAGGTATCCTATAATTCACCCCTCCACTTT

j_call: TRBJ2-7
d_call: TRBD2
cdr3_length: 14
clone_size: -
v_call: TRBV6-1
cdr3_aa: CASRNSGRVYEQYF
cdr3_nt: TGTGCCAGCAGGAACAGCGGGAGAGTCTACGAGCAGTACTTC

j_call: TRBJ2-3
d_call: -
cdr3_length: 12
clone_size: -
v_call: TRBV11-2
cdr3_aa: CASSTSTDTQYF
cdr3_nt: TGTGCCAGCAGCACTAGCACAGATACGCAGTATTTT

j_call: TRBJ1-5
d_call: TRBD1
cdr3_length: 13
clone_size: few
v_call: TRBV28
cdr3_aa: CASRSQGNQPQHF
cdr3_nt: TGTGCCAGCAGGTCACAGGGGAATCAGCCCCAGCATTTT

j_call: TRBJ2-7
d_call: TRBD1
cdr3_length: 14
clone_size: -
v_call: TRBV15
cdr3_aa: CATSSNRGTYEQYF
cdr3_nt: TGTGCCACCAGCAGCAACAGGGGTACTTACGAGCAGTACTTC

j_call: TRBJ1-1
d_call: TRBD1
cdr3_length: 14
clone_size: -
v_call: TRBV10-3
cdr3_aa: CATSGTGLNTEAFF
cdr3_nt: TGTGCCACCTCCGGGACAGGGTTGAACACTGAAGCTTTCTTT

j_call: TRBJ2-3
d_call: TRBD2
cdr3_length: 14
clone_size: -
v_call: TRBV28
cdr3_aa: CASSSLAGADTQYF
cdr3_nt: TGTGCCAGCAGTTCTTTAGCGGGAGCAGATACGCAGTATTTT

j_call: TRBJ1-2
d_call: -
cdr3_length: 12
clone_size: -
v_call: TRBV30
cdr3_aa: CAWSTLRFGYTF
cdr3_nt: TGTGCCTGGTCTACTCTTCGGTTCGGCTACACCTTC

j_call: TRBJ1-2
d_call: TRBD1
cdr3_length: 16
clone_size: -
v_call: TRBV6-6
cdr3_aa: CAAASGTGYANYGYTF
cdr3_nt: TGTGCCGCAGCCTCCGGGACAGGGTATGCGAACTATGGCTACACCTTC

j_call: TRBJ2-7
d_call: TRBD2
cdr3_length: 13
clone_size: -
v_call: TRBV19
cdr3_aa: CASSIREDYEQYF
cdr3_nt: TGTGCCAGTAGTATCCGGGAGGACTACGAGCAGTACTTC

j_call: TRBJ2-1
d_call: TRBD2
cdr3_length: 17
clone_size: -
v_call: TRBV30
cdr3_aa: CAWSVRPGRGSYNEQFF
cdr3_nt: TGTGCCTGGAGTGTACGACCTGGGCGGGGGTCCTACAATGAGCAGTTCTTC

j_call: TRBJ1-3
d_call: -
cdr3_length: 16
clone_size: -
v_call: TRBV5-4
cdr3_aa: CASSQESTRSGNTIYF
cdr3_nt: TGTGCCAGCAGCCAAGAAAGTACCCGGTCCGGAAACACCATATATTTT

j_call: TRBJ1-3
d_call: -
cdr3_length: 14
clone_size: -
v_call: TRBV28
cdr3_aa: CASSLTRSGNTIYF
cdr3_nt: TGTGCCAGCAGCCTTACTCGCTCTGGAAACACCATATATTTT

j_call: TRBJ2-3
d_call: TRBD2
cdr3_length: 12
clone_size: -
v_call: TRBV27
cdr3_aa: CASSPSRGILYF
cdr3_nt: TGTGCCAGCAGTCCATCGCGGGGGATTCTGTATTTT

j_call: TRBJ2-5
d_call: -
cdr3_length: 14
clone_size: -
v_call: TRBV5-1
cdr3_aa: CASSYFDRSETQYF
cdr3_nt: TGCGCCAGCAGCTACTTCGACAGATCAGAGACCCAGTACTTC

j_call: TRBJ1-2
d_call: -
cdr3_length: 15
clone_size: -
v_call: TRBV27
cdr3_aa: CASRPLDRILSGYTF
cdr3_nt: TGTGCCAGCAGGCCACTCGATCGCATTTTGAGTGGCTACACCTTC

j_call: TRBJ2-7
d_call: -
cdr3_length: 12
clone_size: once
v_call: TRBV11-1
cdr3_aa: CASSFRSYEQYF
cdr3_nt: TGTGCCAGCAGCTTCCGCTCCTACGAGCAGTACTTC

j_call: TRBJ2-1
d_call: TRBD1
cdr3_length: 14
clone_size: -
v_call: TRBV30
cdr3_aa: CACQAGTGGNEQFF
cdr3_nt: TGTGCCTGCCAGGCCGGGACAGGGGGGAATGAGCAGTTCTTC

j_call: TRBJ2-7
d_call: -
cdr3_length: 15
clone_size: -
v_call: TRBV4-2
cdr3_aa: CASSLDPGESLEQYF
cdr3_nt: TGTGCCAGCAGCTTAGACCCGGGAGAATCACTCGAGCAGTACTTC

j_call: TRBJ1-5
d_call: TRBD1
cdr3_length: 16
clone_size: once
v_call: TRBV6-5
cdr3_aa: CASSSADRAFNQPQHF
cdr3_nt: TGTGCCAGCAGTTCCGCCGACAGGGCTTTCAATCAGCCCCAGCATTTT

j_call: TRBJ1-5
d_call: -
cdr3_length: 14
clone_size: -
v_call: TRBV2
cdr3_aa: CASSSGTSNQPQHF
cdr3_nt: TGTGCCAGCAGTTCTGGGACAAGCAATCAGCCCCAGCATTTT

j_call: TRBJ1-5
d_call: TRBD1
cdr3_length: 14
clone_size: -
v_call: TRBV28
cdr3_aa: CASSPRQGDQPQHF
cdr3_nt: TGTGCCAGCAGCCCTCGACAGGGCGATCAGCCCCAGCATTTT

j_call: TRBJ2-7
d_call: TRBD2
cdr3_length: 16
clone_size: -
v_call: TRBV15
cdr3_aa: CATSRDGASGEHEQYF
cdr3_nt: TGTGCCACCAGCAGAGATGGGGCTAGCGGGGAACACGAGCAGTACTTC

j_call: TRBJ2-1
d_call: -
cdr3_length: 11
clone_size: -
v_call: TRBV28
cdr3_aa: CASSSPREQFF
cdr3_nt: TGTGCCAGCAGTTCCCCTCGTGAGCAGTTCTTC

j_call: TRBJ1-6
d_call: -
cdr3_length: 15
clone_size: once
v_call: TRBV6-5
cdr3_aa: CASSYSPGEYSPLHF
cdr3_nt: TGTGCCAGCAGTTACTCCCCAGGGGAATATTCACCCCTCCACTTT

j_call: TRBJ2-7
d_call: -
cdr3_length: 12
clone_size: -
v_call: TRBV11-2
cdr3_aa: CASSWSSYEQYF
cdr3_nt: TGTGCCAGCAGCTGGAGCTCCTACGAGCAGTACTTC

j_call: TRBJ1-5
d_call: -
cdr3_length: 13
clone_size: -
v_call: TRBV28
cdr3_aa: CASLSYSNQPQHF
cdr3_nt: TGTGCCAGCCTCTCCTATAGCAATCAGCCCCAGCATTTT

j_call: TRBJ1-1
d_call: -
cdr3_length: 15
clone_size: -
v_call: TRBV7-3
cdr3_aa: CASSLYGQLNTEAFF
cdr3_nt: TGTGCCAGCAGCCTATACGGACAATTGAACACTGAAGCTTTCTTT

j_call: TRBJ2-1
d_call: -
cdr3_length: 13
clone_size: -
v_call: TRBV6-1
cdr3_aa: CASRPYSGDEQFF
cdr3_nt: TGTGCCAGCAGGCCTTATAGCGGCGATGAGCAGTTCTTC

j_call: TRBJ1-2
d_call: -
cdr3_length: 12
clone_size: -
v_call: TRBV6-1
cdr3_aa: CASRPPGDGYTF
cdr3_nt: TGTGCCAGCAGACCCCCAGGGGACGGCTACACCTTC

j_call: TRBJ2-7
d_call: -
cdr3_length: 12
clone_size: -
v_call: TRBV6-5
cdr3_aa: CASSLQGYEQYF
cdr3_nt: TGTGCCAGCAGCCTACAGGGCTACGAGCAGTACTTC

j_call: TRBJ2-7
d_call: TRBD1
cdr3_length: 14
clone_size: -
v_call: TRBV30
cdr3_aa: CAWSRGQGFYEQYF
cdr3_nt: TGTGCCTGGAGTCGGGGACAGGGGTTCTACGAGCAGTACTTC

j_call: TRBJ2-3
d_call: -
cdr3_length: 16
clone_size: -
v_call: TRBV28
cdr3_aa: CASSGGDGRIGDTQYF
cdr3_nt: TGTGCCAGCAGTGGGGGCGACGGGAGGATCGGAGATACGCAGTATTTT

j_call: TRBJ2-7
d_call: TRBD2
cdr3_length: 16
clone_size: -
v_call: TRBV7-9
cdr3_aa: CASSSATSGRSAEQYF
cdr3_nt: TGTGCCAGCAGCTCGGCTACTAGCGGGAGATCGGCCGAGCAGTACTTC

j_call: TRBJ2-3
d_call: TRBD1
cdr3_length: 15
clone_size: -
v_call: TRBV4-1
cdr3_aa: CASSPGQGPTDTQYF
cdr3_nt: TGCGCCAGCAGCCCGGGACAGGGGCCCACAGATACGCAGTATTTT

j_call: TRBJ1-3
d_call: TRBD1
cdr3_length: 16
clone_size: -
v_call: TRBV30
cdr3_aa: CAWTMGQGARGNTIYF
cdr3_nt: TGTGCCTGGACCATGGGACAGGGGGCTAGGGGAAACACCATATATTTT

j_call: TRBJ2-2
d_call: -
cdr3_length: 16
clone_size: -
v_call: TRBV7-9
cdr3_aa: CSSSSTPDRNTGELFF
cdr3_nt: TGTTCCAGCAGTTCTACGCCGGACAGGAACACCGGGGAGCTGTTTTTT

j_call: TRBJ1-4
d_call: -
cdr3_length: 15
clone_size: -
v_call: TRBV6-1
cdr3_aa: CASTLFFVPNEKLFF
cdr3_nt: TGTGCCAGCACCCTATTTTTCGTCCCTAATGAAAAACTGTTTTTT

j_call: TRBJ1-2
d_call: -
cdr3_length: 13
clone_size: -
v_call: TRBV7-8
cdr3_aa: CASSFRLGYGYTF
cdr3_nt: TGTGCCAGCAGTTTTAGACTAGGCTATGGCTACACCTTC

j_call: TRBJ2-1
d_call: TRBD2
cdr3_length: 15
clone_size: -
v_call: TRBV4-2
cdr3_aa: CASSQEWGGYNEQFF
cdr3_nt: TGTGCCAGCAGCCAAGAGTGGGGGGGATACAATGAGCAGTTCTTC

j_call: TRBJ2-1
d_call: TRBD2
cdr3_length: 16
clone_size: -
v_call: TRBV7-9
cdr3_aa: CASSPAPSGRNNEQFF
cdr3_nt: TGTGCCAGCAGCCCCGCACCAAGCGGGAGGAACAATGAGCAGTTCTTC

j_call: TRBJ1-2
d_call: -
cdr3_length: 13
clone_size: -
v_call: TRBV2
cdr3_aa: CASSWSPNYGYTF
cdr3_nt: TGTGCCAGCTCGTGGAGTCCTAACTATGGCTACACCTTC

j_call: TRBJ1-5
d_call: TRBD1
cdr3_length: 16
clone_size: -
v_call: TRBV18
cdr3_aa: CASSHADRGPNQPQHF
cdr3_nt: TGTGCCAGCTCACATGCGGACAGGGGGCCCAATCAGCCCCAGCATTTT

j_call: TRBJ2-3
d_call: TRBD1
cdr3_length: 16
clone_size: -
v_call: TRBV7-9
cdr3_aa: CASSSLQGGSGDTQYF
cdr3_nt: TGTGCCAGCAGCTCTTTACAGGGGGGATCCGGAGATACGCAGTATTTT

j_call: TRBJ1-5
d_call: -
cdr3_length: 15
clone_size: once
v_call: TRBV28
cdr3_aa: CASRDNTQRNQPQHF
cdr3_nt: TGTGCCAGCCGGGACAATACACAGAGAAATCAGCCCCAGCATTTT

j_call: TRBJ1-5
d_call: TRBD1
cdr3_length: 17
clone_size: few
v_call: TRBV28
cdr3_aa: CASSLSVGQGLFQPQHF
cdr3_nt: TGTGCCAGCAGTTTAAGTGTAGGACAGGGCCTTTTTCAGCCCCAGCATTTT